These 14 T cell receptor beta chains share one sample of origin, sequenced in a study of healthy donors' naive CD4 and CD8 T cells. Each TCR library used 450 to 600 ng of total RNA and a linear amplification protocol. MiXCR was run by TCRdb on the reads, yielding one entry per CDR3 protein. The table records about 180,000 distinct CDR3 sequences, 74% of them present only once. The specimen was naive CD4+ and CD8+ T cells sorted from blood, pooled from several donors. These receptor sequences come from a pool of human donors in good health; the sample pools cells from several healthy donors.

The chain carries TRBV10-3 and TRBJ1-1; possible D gene TRBD1, 5 bases. This CDR3 comprises 13 residues. V lost 5 bases and J lost 4, with 11 bases in between. CDR1 is ENHRY, CDR2 SYGVKD, per germline. CDR3 sequence (DNA): TGTGCCATCAGTAACGGCGGGGGCACTGAAGCTTTCTTT. This codes for CAISNGGGTEAFF.

The chain recombines TRBV13 with TRBJ1-1, with D unclear. Germline loops: CDR1 PRHDT, CDR2 FYEKMQ (reference sequence). The V and J ends lost 1 base and 7 bases respectively, with 10 bases between them. The CDR3 runs to 13 residues. The DNA for the CDR3 is TGTGCCAGCAGCTTAGTCGAGGAGAGTGAAGCTTTCTTT. Its translation: CASSLVEESEAFF. The entire variable domain, with the rest obtained from reference TRBV13 and TRBJ1-1, is as follows: AAGVIQSPRHLIKEKRETATLKCYPIPRHDTVYWYQQGPGQDPQFLISFYEKMQSDKGSIPDRFSAQQFSDYHSELNMSSLELGDSALYFCASSLVEESEAFFGQGTRLTVV.

As regards this clonotype: Mismatch with germline at one junction end may stem from a read error. The V gene is TRBV29-1, the J gene TRBJ2-1; tentatively, D is TRBD1 (5 bases). CDR1 and CDR2 from the germline V gene are SQVTM and ANQGSEA. There are 12 residues in the CDR3. The CDR3 DNA sequence: TGCAGCGTGGGGCCGGAGAACAATGGGCAGTTCTTC. Encoded protein: CSVGPENNGQFF.

The V and J genes are TRBV30 and TRBJ1-6; 7 bases match TRBD1. With 1 base clipped from V and 7 bases from J, the junction kept 4 bases outside the gene matches. The germline gives CDR1 GTSNPN, CDR2 SVGIG (reference sequence). CDR3 length: 14 residues. The CDR3 DNA sequence: TGTGCCTGGAGTGGAGACAGGGCAAATTCACCCCTCCACTTT. It yields the protein CAWSGDRANSPLHF.

DNA for the CDR3: TGCAGCGTTCTTATAGAGACCCAGTACTTC. This encodes CSVLIETQYF. This chain links TRBV29-1 with TRBJ2-5; D is undetermined. Per the germline V gene, CDR1 is SQVTM and CDR2 is ANQGSEA. V was shortened by 5 bases and J by 4 bases, with 5 bases between the two germline ends. The CDR3 runs 10 residues.

The chain couples TRBV5-1 to TRBJ2-1; D uncertain. The CDR3 is 14 amino acids. From germline, CDR1 is SGHRS and CDR2 YFSETQ. Trimming took 2 bases from V and 3 from J, leaving 9 bases between them. The CDR3 region has the DNA TGCGCCAGCAGCTTATGGACCAACTACAATGAGCAGTTCTTC. Protein product: CASSLWTNYNEQFF.

The chain links TRBV25-1 to TRBJ2-5, with D perhaps assigned TRBD1 or TRBD2 (5 bases each). V was clipped by 6 bases and J by 5 bases, with 13 bases between them. CDR3 length: 13 amino acids. Germline-derived CDR1 and CDR2 are MGHDK and SYGVNS. The CDR3: CASRRGGGETQYF. Written as DNA, the CDR3 is TGTGCCAGCAGGAGGGGCGGCGGGGAGACCCAGTACTTC. Together with reference TRBV25-1 and TRBJ2-5, the CDR3 gives the full variable domain: EADIYQTPRYLVIGTGKKITLECSQTMGHDKMYWYQQDPGMELHLIHYSYGVNSTEKGDLSSESTVSRIRTEHFPLTLESARPSHTSQYLCASRRGGGETQYFGPGTRLLVL.

The table lists this clonotype with a count of one. V usage is TRBV29-1 and J usage is TRBJ1-1, with TRBD1 as a possible D gene (5 bases). This CDR3 comprises 11 residues. Germline V CDR1 and CDR2: SQVTM, ANQGSEA. Trimming took 7 bases from V and 8 from J, leaving 14 bases between them. CDR3 protein: CSAGAGAEAFF. Here the CDR3 DNA reads TGCAGCGCCGGCGCCGGGGCCGAAGCTTTCTTT.

A single count supports this clonotype. V and J are TRBV19 and TRBJ2-7; D is tentatively TRBD1 or TRBD2 (5 bases each). CDR1 LNHDA and CDR2 SQIVND come from the germline V gene (reference sequence). The CDR3 consists of 16 residues. V gave up 0 bases and J gave up 1 base, with 13 bases separating them. For the CDR3, the DNA is TGTGCCAGTAGTATAGATCTCGCCGAGGGGTCCTACGAGCAGTACTTC. Its translation is CASSIDLAEGSYEQYF.

Only a few counts were recorded for this clonotype. The chain recombines TRBV10-3 with TRBJ1-4; tentatively, D is TRBD1 (5 bases). Germline lookup yields CDR1 ENHRY and CDR2 SYGVKD. The CDR3 consists of 14 residues. V dropped 6 bases and J dropped 2 bases, with 10 bases sitting between them. Here the CDR3 reads CAIRGGTTNEKLFF. The CDR3 nucleotides read TGTGCCATCAGGGGCGGGACCACTAATGAAAAACTGTTTTTT.

The chain uses TRBV11-1 and TRBJ2-3; TRBD1 aligns across 7 bases. The CDR3 runs to 16 residues. The junction had 8 bases not matched to a gene; V was cut back by 5 bases and J by 0 bases. The germline V gene has CDR1 SGHAT and CDR2 FQDESV (reference sequence). The DNA for the CDR3 is TGTGCCAGCAGCCCAAGACAGGGATGGAGCACAGATACGCAGTATTTT. Its protein product is CASSPRQGWSTDTQYF.

The chain combines TRBV29-1 with TRBJ1-2; D ambiguous. Trimming left V 5 bases short and J 0 bases short, with 16 bases between. The CDR3 contains 15 residues. Germline V lookup: CDR1 SQVTM, CDR2 ANQGSEA. Here the CDR3 DNA reads TGCAGCGTTCACGGGTCAAAGGTAGCTAACTATGGCTACACCTTC. Protein: CSVHGSKVANYGYTF.

This chain uses TRBV6-5 with TRBJ1-1, with 8 bases that match TRBD1. The CDR3 spans 15 residues. Unmatched junction bases numbered 0, after V lost 0 bases and J lost 0 bases. From germline, CDR1 is MNHEY and CDR2 SVGAGI. The CDR3 region is CASSYSGQVNTEAFF. CDR3 coding DNA: TGTGCCAGCAGTTACTCGGGACAGGTGAACACTGAAGCTTTCTTT.

A few counts support this clonotype. The chain recombines TRBV18 with TRBJ2-5; 12 bases match TRBD2. The V segment lost 0 bases and the J segment 5 bases; nucleotides outside the gene matches: 7. Germline CDR1 is KGHSH and CDR2 is LQKENI. This CDR3 contains 17 residues. CDR3 protein: CASSPPIGTSGRETQYF. In DNA form, the CDR3 reads TGTGCCAGCTCACCACCGATAGGCACTAGCGGGAGGGAGACCCAGTACTTC.